These 11 T cell receptor beta chains share one sample of origin, sequenced in a study of neoadjuvant nivolumab and ipilimumab in lung cancer. Here immunoSEQ multiplex PCR was the method, and the copy in TCRdb shows in-frame clones only, minus some. The profile shows 39,000 or so clones, 89% of them singletons. Sequences were derived from peripheral blood, sampled before neoadjuvant nivolumab, alone or with ipilimumab. The receptors come from an adult with non-small cell lung cancer.

This chain joins TRBV5-6 and TRBJ2-5; TRBD1 agrees at 10 bases. The CDR3 is made up of 19 amino acids. Unmatched junction bases numbered 23, after V lost 8 bases and J lost 4 bases. Germline V gives CDR1 SGHDT, CDR2 YYEEEE. The CDR3 DNA reads TGTGCCAGACAGCCGACTCGCTCGACAGGGGGCCGGCAGGGAGAGACCCAGTACTTC. This translates into CARQPTRSTGGRQGETQYF.

CDR3 sequence reads: CASSSADWGEFGEQYF. The CDR3 DNA is TGTGCCAGCAGCTCGGCTGACTGGGGCGAATTCGGCGAGCAGTACTTC. This chain connects TRBV5-4 to TRBJ2-7; D is perhaps TRBD1 (5 bases). V was trimmed by 3 bases and J by 6 bases, leaving 22 bases between them. Germline V gene sequence: CDR1 SGHNT, CDR2 YYREEE (reference sequence). There are 16 residues in the CDR3.

The J gene is TRBJ2-7, the V gene TRBV18; 8 nucleotides align to TRBD2. J was trimmed by 10 bases and V by 6 bases; bases with no gene match: 14. Germline assignment: CDR1 KGHSH and CDR2 LQKENI. The CDR3 loop spans 14 amino acids. This chain's CDR3 is CASSPPTGGYDQYF. CDR3 DNA sequence: TGTGCCAGCTCCCCGCCGACGGGGGGGTATGACCAGTACTTC. Looking up the rest from reference TRBV18 and TRBJ2-7 gives the full variable domain: NAGVMQNPRHLVRRRGQEARLRCSPMKGHSHVYWYRQLPEEGLKFMVYLQKENIIDESGMPKERFSAEFPKEGPSILRIQQVVRGDSAAYFCASSPPTGGYDQYFGPGTRLTVT.

The genes are TRBV7-9 and TRBJ2-7; D is unresolved. Trimming cost V 4 bases and J 3 bases, with 10 bases left between them. The germline V gene encodes CDR1 SEHNR and CDR2 FQNEAQ (reference sequence). The CDR3 extends over 13 amino acids. The CDR3, as DNA: TGTGCCAGCAGCTACCAGGACCGCTACGAGCAGTACTTC. Translation gives CASSYQDRYEQYF.

V usage is TRBV29-1 and J usage is TRBJ1-1; D remains unclear. Germline lookup yields CDR1 SQVTM and CDR2 ANQGSEA. The CDR3 sequence is 14 residues long. Trimming took off 4 bases at V and 0 bases at J, with 12 bases between the two ends. The CDR3 here is CSVAFANLNTEAFF. DNA of the CDR3: TGCAGCGTTGCTTTCGCTAACCTGAACACTGAAGCTTTCTTT.

The CDR3: CASSYPAGAADTQYF. CDR3 nucleotide sequence: TGTGCCAGCAGTTACCCAGCGGGAGCGGCAGATACGCAGTATTTT. The chain joins TRBV6-6 to TRBJ2-3; TRBD2 matches at 8 bases. The ends lost 2 bases at V and 4 bases at J; junction bases unmatched: 5. Germline-derived CDR1 and CDR2 are MNHNY and SVGAGI (reference sequence). CDR3 length equals 15 residues.

The J gene is TRBJ1-4, the V gene TRBV7-2; D gene ambiguous. The CDR3 runs to 14 residues. The germline gives CDR1 SGHTA, CDR2 FQGNSA. V was clipped by 1 base and J by 4 bases, with 7 bases between them. The DNA for the CDR3 is TGTGCCAGCAGCTTAGGATGGGATAATGAAAAACTGTTTTTT. Amino acids: CASSLGWDNEKLFF.

The chain employs TRBV5-4 and TRBJ2-7; 8 bases agree with TRBD1. Germline lookup yields CDR1 SGHNT and CDR2 YYREEE (reference sequence). The CDR3 has 15 amino acids. The V and J ends lost 0 bases and 2 bases, in that order; junction bases with no gene match: 4. CDR3 region: CASSLVHRGAYEQYF. CDR3 nucleotides: TGTGCCAGCAGCTTGGTCCACAGGGGGGCCTACGAGCAGTACTTC.

This clone was detected only once. V gene TRBV7-8 combines with J gene TRBJ2-1; D is ambiguous. In germline, CDR1 is SGHVS, CDR2 FQNEAQ. The CDR3 covers 14 residues. Trimming removed 1 base from V and 7 bases from J, with 11 bases in between. In nucleotides, the CDR3 is TGTGCCAGCAGCTTAGAAGCCGAAAAGAATGAGCAGTTCTTC. Translated: CASSLEAEKNEQFF.

J is TRBJ2-7 and V is TRBV27, with D perhaps matching TRBD1 or TRBD2 (7 bases each). The germline V gene has CDR1 MNHEY and CDR2 SMNVEV (reference sequence). The CDR3 loop spans 14 amino acids. V lost 5 bases and J 4 bases, leaving 15 bases between the germline ends. CDR3 sequence reads: CASSVRGGPYEQYF. CDR3 nucleotide sequence: TGTGCCAGCAGTGTCAGGGGGGGGCCTTACGAGCAGTACTTC.

This chain joins TRBV5-1 and TRBJ2-3; tentatively, D is TRBD2 (6 bases). This CDR3 has 15 residues. V was cut by 2 bases and J by 1 base, with 11 bases left in between. The V gene's germline CDR1 is SGHRS and CDR2 YFSETQ. CDR3 loop: CASSFQSGGTDTQYF. Here the CDR3 DNA reads TGCGCCAGCAGCTTCCAGTCGGGAGGCACAGATACGCAGTATTTT.